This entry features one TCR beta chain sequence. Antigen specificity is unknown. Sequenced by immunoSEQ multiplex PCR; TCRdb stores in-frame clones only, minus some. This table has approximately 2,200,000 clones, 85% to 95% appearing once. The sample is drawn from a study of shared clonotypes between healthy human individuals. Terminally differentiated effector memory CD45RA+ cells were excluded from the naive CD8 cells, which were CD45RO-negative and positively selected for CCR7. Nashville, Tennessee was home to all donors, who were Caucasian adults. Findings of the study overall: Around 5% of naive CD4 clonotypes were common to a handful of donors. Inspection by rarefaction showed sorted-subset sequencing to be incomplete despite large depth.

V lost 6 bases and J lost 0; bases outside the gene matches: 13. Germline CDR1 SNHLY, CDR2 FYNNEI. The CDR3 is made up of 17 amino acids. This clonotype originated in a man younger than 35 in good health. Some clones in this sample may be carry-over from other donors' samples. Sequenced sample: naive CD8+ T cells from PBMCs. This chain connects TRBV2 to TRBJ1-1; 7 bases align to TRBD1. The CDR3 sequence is CASSQPTGEVMNTEAFF. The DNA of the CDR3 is TGTGCCAGCAGCCAACCTACAGGGGAAGTGATGAACACTGAAGCTTTCTTT. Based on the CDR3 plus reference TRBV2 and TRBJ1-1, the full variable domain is EPEVTQTPSHQVTQMGQEVILRCVPISNHLYFYWYRQILGQKVEFLVSFYNNEISEKSEIFDDQFSVERPDGSNFTLKIRSTKLEDSAMYFCASSQPTGEVMNTEAFFGQGTRLTVV.